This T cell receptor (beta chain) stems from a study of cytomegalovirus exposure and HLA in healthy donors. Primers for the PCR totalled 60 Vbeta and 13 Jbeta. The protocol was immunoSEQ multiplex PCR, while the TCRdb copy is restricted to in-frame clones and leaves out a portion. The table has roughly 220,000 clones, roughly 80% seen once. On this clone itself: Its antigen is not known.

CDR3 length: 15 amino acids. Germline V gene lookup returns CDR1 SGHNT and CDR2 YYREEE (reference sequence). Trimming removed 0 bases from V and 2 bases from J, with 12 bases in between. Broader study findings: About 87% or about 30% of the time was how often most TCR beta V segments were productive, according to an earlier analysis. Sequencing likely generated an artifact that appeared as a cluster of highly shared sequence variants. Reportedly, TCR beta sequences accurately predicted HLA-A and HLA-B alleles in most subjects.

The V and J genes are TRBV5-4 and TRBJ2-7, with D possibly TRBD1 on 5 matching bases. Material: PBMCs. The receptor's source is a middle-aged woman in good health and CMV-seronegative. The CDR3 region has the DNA TGTGCCAGCAGCTTGGGGGGCAGGGCGGCCTACGAGCAGTACTTC. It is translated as CASSLGGRAAYEQYF.